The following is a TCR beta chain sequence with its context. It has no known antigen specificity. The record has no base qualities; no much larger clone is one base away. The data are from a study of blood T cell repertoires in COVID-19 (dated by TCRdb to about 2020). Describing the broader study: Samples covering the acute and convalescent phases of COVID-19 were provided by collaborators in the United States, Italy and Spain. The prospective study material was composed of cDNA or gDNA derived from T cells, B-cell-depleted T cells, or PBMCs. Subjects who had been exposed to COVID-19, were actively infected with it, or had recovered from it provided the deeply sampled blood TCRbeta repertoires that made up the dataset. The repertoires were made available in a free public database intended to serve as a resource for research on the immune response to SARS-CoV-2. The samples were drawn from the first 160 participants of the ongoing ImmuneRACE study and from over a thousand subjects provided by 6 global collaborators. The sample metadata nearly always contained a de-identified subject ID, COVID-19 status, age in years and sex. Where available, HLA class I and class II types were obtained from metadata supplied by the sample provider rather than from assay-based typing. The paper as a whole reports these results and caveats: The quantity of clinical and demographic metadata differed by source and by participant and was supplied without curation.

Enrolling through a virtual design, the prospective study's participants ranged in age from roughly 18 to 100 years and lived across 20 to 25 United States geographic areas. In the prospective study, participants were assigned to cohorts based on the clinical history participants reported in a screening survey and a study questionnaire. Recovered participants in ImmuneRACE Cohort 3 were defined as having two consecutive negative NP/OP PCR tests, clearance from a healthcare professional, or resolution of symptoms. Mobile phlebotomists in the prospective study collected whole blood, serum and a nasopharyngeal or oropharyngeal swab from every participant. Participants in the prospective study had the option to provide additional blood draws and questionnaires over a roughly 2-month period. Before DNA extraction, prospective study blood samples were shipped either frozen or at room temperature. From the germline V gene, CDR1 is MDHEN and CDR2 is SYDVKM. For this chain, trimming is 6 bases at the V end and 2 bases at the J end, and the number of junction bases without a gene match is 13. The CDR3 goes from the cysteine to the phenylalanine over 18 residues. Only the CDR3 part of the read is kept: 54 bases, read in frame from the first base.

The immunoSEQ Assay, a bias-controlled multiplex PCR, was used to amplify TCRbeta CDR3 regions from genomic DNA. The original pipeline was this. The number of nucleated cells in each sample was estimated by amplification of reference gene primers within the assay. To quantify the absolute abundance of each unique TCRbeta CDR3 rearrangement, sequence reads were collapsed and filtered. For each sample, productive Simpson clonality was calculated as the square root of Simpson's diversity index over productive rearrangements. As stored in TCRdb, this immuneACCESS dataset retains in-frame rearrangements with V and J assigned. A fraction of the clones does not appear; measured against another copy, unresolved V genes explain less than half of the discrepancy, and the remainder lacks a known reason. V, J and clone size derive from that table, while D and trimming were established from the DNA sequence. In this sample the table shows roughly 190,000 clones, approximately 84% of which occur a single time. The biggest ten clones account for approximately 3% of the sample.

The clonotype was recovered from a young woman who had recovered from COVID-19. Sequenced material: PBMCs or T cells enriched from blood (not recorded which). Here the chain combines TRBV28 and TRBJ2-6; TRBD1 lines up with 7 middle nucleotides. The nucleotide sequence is TGTGCCAGCAGCACAACAGGGGCCGGGTTCCCTGGGGCCAACGTCCTGACTTTC. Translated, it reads CASSTTGAGFPGANVLTF.